This T cell receptor beta chain comes out of a study of Graves' ophthalmopathy and Graves' hyperthyroidism. Points from the study as a whole: Blood samples also showed most expanded thyroid clonotypes exceeding 0.001 frequency.

TCR beta CDR3 regions were amplified from RNA transcripts. HTBI primers were used in a first-round RT-PCR, which preceded a second-round multiplex PCR. One entry per CDR3 protein, called by TCRdb with MiXCR from the multiplex PCR reads. The sample yields roughly 420,000 distinct CDR3 sequences, 20% to 25% seen once. In regard to this clonotype: Its antigen remains unidentified.

Uncontrolled infections, pregnancy, lactation or other autoimmune diseases led to patient exclusion. Germline V CDR1 and CDR2: MNHEY, SVGEGT. Trimming removed 5 bases at V and 6 bases at J, with 19 bases between. There are 15 residues in the CDR3. Sequences were obtained from peripheral blood. The genes are TRBV6-2 or TRBV6-3 and TRBJ1-2; TRBD1 is a possible D gene (5 bases). The receptor was derived from a young woman with stable Graves' hyperthyroidism. CDR3 sequence: CASSDPSPGGDGYTF. For the CDR3, the DNA is TGTGCCAGCAGTGACCCGTCCCCGGGGGGAGATGGCTACACCTTC.